This T cell receptor beta chain was recorded in a study of blood T cells in healthy people across ages. This clonotype was counted a few times. The authors ran a second PCR of roughly 6 to 12 cycles using a sample-barcoded 5' primer and a J-beta primer mix. CDR3-containing paired-end reads numbering at least 3 million came from each sample. TCRdb called the 5' RACE reads again in MiXCR, with one record for every CDR3 protein. The sample holds hundreds of thousands of distinct CDR3 sequences; about 30% are singletons and the top ten take roughly 14%. Germline CDR1 SGHAT, CDR2 FQDESV (reference sequence). CDR3 size: 16 residues. V was trimmed by 2 bases and J by 0 bases, leaving 10 bases between them.

The receptor comes from a woman of 80 years or more in good health. The sequencing input was blood. V and J are TRBV11-1 and TRBJ2-2; no firm D call. In DNA form, the CDR3 reads TGTGCCAGCAGCTTAACTCTGCCGCCGAACACCGGGGAGCTGTTTTTT. Protein sequence: CASSLTLPPNTGELFF.